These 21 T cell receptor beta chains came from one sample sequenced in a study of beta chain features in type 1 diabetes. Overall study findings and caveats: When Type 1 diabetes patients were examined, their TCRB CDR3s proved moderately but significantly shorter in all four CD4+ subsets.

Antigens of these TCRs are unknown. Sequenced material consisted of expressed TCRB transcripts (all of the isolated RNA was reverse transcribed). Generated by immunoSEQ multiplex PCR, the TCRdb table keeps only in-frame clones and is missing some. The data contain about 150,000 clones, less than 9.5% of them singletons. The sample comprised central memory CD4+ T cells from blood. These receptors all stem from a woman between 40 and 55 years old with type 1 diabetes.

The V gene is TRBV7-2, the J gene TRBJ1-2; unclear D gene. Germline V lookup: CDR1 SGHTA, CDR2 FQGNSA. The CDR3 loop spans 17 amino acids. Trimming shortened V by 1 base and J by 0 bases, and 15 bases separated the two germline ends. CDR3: CASSLGLSTLTNYGYTF. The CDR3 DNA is TGTGCCAGCAGCTTAGGCCTCTCTACGCTTACTAACTATGGCTACACCTTC.

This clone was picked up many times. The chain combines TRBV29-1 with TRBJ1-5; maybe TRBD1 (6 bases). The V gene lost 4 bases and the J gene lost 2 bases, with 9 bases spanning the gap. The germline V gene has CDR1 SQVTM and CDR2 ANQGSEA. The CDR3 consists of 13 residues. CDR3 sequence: CSVAGDGNQPQHF. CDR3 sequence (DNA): TGCAGCGTTGCAGGGGATGGCAATCAGCCCCAGCATTTT.

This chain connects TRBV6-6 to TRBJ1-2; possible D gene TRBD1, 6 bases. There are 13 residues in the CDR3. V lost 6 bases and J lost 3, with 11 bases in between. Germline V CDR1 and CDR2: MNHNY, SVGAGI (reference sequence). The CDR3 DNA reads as TGTGCCAGCAGCAAGAACAGGGACTATGGCTACACCTTC. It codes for CASSKNRDYGYTF.

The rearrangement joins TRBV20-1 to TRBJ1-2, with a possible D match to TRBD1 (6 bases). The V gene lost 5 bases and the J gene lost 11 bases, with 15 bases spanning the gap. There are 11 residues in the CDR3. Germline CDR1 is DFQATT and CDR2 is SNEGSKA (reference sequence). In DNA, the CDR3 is TGCAGTGCTTTTACAGGGATGAGATACACCTTC. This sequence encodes CSAFTGMRYTF.

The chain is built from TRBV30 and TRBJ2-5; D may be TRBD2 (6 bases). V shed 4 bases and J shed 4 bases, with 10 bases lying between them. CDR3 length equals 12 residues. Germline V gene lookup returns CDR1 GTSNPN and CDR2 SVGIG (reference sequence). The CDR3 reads CAWKPGGETQYF. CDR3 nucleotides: TGTGCCTGGAAACCCGGGGGAGAGACCCAGTACTTC.

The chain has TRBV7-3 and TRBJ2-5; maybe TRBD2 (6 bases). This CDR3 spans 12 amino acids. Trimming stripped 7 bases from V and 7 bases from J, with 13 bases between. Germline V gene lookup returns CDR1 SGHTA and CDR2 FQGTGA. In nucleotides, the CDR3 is TGTGCCAGCACGGACGCGCGGGGGACCCAGTACTTC. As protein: CASTDARGTQYF.

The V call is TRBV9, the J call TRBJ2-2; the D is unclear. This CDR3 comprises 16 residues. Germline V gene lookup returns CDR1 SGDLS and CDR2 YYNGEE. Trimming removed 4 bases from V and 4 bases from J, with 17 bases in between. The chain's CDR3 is CASSKTTGVGTGELFF. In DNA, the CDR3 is TGTGCCAGCAGCAAAACGACGGGTGTGGGCACCGGGGAGCTGTTTTTT.

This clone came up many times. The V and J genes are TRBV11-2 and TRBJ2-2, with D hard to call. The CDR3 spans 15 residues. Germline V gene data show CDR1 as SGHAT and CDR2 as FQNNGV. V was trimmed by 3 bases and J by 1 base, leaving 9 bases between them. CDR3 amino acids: CASSFRGVNTGELFF. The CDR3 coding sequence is TGTGCCAGCAGCTTTCGAGGAGTGAACACCGGGGAGCTGTTTTTT.

DNA for the CDR3: TGTGCCAGCAGCCCCGGGGAGGCCCGGAGACGGGGCGAGCAGTACTTC. This encodes CASSPGEARRRGEQYF. The chain uses TRBV7-9 and TRBJ2-7, with a tentative D call TRBD2 (6 bases). Trimming took off 5 bases at V and 6 bases at J, with 23 bases between the two ends. Germline V gives CDR1 SEHNR, CDR2 FQNEAQ (reference sequence). There are 16 residues in the CDR3.

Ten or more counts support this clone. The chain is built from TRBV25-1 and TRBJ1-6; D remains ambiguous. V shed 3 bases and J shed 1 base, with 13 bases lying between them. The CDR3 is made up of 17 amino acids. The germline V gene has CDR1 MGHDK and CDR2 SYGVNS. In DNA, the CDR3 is TGTGCCAGCAGTGACGGCAGAAGGAGGTCCTATAATTCACCCCTCCACTTT. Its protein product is CASSDGRRRSYNSPLHF.

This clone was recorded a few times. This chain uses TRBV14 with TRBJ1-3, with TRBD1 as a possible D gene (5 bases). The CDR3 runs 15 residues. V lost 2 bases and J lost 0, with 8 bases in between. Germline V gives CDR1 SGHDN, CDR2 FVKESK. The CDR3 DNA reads TGTGCCAGCAGCCAACGACAGACCTCTGGAAACACCATATATTTT. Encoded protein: CASSQRQTSGNTIYF.

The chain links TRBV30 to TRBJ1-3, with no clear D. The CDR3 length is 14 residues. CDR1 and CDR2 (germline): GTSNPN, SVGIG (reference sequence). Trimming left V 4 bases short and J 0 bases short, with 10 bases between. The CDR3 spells CAWIRSRSGNTIYF. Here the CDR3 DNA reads TGTGCCTGGATACGGAGCCGCTCTGGAAACACCATATATTTT.

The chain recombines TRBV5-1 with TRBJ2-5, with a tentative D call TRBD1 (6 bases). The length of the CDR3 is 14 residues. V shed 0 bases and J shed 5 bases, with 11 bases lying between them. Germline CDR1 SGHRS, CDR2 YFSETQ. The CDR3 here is CASSLGTVKETQYF. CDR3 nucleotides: TGCGCCAGCAGCTTGGGGACAGTTAAGGAGACCCAGTACTTC.

The CDR3 loop reads CASSPSGRADEQFF. The DNA of the CDR3 is TGCGCCAGCAGCCCTAGCGGGAGGGCCGATGAGCAGTTCTTC. The chain combines TRBV5-1 with TRBJ2-1, with 12 bases lining up with TRBD2. Germline CDR1 SGHRS, CDR2 YFSETQ. The CDR3 has 14 residues. With 4 bases clipped from V and 8 bases from J, the junction kept 4 bases outside the gene matches.

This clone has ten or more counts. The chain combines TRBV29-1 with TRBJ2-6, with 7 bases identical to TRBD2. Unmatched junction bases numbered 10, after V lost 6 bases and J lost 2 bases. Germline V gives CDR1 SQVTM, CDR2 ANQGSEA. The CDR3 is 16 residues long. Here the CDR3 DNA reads TGCAGCGTCAGGGAAGCGGGGCGTACTGGGGCCAACGTCCTGACTTTC. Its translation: CSVREAGRTGANVLTF.

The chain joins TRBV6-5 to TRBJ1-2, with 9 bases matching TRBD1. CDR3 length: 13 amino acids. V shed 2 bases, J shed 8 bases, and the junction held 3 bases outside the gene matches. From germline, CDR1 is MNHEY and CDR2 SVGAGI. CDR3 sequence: CASSYGTGHGYTF. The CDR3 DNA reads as TGTGCCAGCAGTTACGGGACAGGGCACGGCTACACCTTC.

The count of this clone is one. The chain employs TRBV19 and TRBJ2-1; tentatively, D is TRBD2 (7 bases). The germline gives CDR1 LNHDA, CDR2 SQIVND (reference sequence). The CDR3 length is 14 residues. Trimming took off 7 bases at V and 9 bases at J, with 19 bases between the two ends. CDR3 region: CASNRGARGFEQFF. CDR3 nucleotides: TGTGCCAGTAACCGGGGGGCTAGAGGGTTTGAGCAGTTCTTC.

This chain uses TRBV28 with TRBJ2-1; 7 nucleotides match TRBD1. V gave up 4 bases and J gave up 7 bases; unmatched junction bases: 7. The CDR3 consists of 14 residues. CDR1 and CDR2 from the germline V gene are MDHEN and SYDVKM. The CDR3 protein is CASSSETGWNEQFF. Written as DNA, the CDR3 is TGTGCCAGCAGTTCCGAGACAGGGTGGAATGAGCAGTTCTTC.

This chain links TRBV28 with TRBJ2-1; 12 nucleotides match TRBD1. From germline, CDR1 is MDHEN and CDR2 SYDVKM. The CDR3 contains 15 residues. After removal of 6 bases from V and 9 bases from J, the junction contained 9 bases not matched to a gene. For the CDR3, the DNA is TGTGCCAGCAGCACACCGGGACAGGGGGCTGGTGAGCAGTTCTTC. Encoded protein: CASSTPGQGAGEQFF.

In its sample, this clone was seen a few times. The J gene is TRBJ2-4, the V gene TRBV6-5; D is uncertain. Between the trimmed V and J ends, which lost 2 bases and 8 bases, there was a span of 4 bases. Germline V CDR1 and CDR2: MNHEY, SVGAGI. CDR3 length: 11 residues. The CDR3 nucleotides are TGTGCCAGCAGTTACGCGGACATTCAGTACTTC. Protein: CASSYADIQYF.

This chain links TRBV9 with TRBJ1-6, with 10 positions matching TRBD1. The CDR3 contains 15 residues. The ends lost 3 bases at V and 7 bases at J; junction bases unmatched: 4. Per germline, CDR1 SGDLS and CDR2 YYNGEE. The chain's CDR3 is CASSALTGGNSPLHF. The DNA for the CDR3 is TGTGCCAGCAGCGCTCTGACAGGGGGCAATTCACCCCTCCACTTT.